The 21 T cell receptor beta chains reported below all come from one sample, sequenced in a study of shared clonotypes between healthy human individuals (dated by TCRdb to the early 2020s). The library relied on the immunoSEQ multiplex PCR assay. The clones in this table, taken by TCRdb from immuneACCESS, are in-frame only. Not every clone is retained; where verified, under half of the shortfall comes from an unresolved V gene, and the cause of the rest is unknown. For this sample there are 1.5 million to 1.9 million clones; 95% to 99% appear just once. About 0.4% of the sample rests with the top ten. Sequenced: naive CD4+ T cells sorted from blood. The cell subset or site label on this specimen signifies: CD45RA+ positively selected. The receptors derive from a man aged 30 to 39 in good health.

For this clone: The sample contains more than one DNA sequence encoding this CDR3. The chain recombines TRBV20-1 with TRBJ2-5; D remains unclear. The CDR3 runs 11 residues. CDR1 is DFQATT, CDR2 SNEGSKA, per germline (reference sequence). V dropped 3 bases and J dropped 2 bases, with 4 bases sitting between them. The CDR3 here is CSASIQETQYF. The DNA for the CDR3 is TGCAGTGCTAGCATACAAGAGACCCAGTACTTC.

The chain combines TRBV28 with TRBJ1-1, with TRBD1 as a possible D gene (5 bases). Germline CDR1 MDHEN, CDR2 SYDVKM. V lost 2 bases to trimming and J lost 11 bases, with 12 bases between them. This CDR3 has 12 amino acids. For the CDR3, the DNA is TGTGCCAGCAGTTTAAGGGACGTCCGGGCTTTCTTT. Its protein is CASSLRDVRAFF.

This sequence joins TRBV5-1 and TRBJ2-3; D possibly corresponds to TRBD1 (6 bases). The germline V gene encodes CDR1 SGHRS and CDR2 YFSETQ. V was clipped by 1 base and J by 2 bases, with 11 bases between them. CDR3 length equals 15 residues. CDR3 amino acids: CASSLSTGTTDTQYF. CDR3 nucleotides: TGCGCCAGCAGCTTGAGTACAGGGACCACAGATACGCAGTATTTT.

The chain links TRBV28 to TRBJ2-2; 7 bases are shared with TRBD2. Germline values: CDR1 MDHEN, CDR2 SYDVKM. J gave up 9 bases and V 3 bases, and 4 bases lay outside the gene matches. The CDR3 extends over 13 amino acids. The CDR3 region is CASSFVRGRELFF. CDR3 nucleotides: TGTGCCAGCAGTTTTGTGCGGGGGAGGGAGCTGTTTTTT. The full variable domain, its missing parts supplied by reference TRBV28 and TRBJ2-2, is DVKVTQSSRYLVKRTGEKVFLECVQDMDHENMFWYRQDPGLGLRLIYFSYDVKMKEKGDIPEGYSVSREKKERFSLILESASTNQTSMYLCASSFVRGRELFFGEGSRLTVL.

V is TRBV2 and J is TRBJ1-1; D perhaps matches TRBD1 (6 bases). Germline loops: CDR1 SNHLY, CDR2 FYNNEI. This CDR3 contains 13 residues. Trimming took off 10 bases at V and 0 bases at J, with 12 bases between the two ends. The CDR3 loop is CATDTGLNTEAFF. The CDR3 DNA reads TGTGCCACGGATACAGGGCTGAACACTGAAGCTTTCTTT.

About this clone: Additional DNA sequences in this sample encode the identical CDR3. J is TRBJ2-1 and V is TRBV9, with D unclear. The germline V gene encodes CDR1 SGDLS and CDR2 YYNGEE. The CDR3 extends over 14 amino acids. V shed 0 bases and J shed 0 bases, with 4 bases lying between them. The CDR3 DNA sequence: TGTGCCAGCAGCGTAGATAGCTCCTACAATGAGCAGTTCTTC. It yields the protein CASSVDSSYNEQFF.

This clone has only one observation. The chain employs TRBV7-2 and TRBJ2-5, with a possible D match to TRBD1 (6 bases). The CDR3 loop spans 17 amino acids. The ends were cut back, 0 bases at V and 9 bases at J, with 23 bases in the middle. Germline lookup yields CDR1 SGHTA and CDR2 FQGNSA. Here the CDR3 reads CASSLAGFGGPVRAQYF. In DNA, the CDR3 is TGTGCCAGCAGCTTAGCGGGGTTTGGGGGCCCAGTCAGGGCCCAGTACTTC.

The gene calls are TRBV5-1 and TRBJ2-7; 12 nucleotides match TRBD2. The CDR3 sequence is 15 residues long. Trimming took 4 bases from V and 3 from J; bases not matched to a gene: 5. The germline V gene encodes CDR1 SGHRS and CDR2 YFSETQ. CDR3: CASSRLAGGGYEQYF. DNA for the CDR3: TGCGCCAGCAGCCGCCTAGCGGGAGGGGGCTACGAGCAGTACTTC.

This clone appeared a single time. The chain joins TRBV15 to TRBJ2-1; D is ambiguous. Germline V gives CDR1 LNHNV, CDR2 YYDKDF (reference sequence). The V gene lost 3 bases and the J gene lost 3 bases, with 15 bases spanning the gap. The CDR3 is 16 amino acids. The CDR3 coding sequence is TGTGCCACCAGCAGCCAGCTACCCTTCCTCTACAATGAGCAGTTCTTC. This gives the protein CATSSQLPFLYNEQFF.

This clone was observed a single time. This chain uses TRBV5-1 with TRBJ2-3; D is perhaps TRBD2 (6 bases). The V gene's germline CDR1 is SGHRS and CDR2 YFSETQ. The CDR3 loop spans 15 amino acids. Trimming removed 0 bases at V and 2 bases at J, with 10 bases between. The CDR3 nucleotides are TGCGCCAGCAGCTTGGGTAGCGGACACACAGATACGCAGTATTTT. This encodes CASSLGSGHTDTQYF.

V usage is TRBV11-2 and J usage is TRBJ2-1; 8 positions match TRBD2. Germline loops: CDR1 SGHAT, CDR2 FQNNGV. The CDR3 totals 16 residues. V lost 4 bases, J lost 2 bases, and 7 bases stayed unmatched. DNA for the CDR3: TGTGCCAGCAGCTACTTAGCGGGGACGACCTACAATGAGCAGTTCTTC. Encoded protein: CASSYLAGTTYNEQFF.

This chain uses TRBV14 with TRBJ1-1; weak D call: TRBD1 (5 bases). Deletions cut 0 bases from V and 11 bases from J, with 22 bases between. CDR1 and CDR2 (germline): SGHDN, FVKESK. The CDR3 loop spans 16 amino acids. Here the CDR3 reads CASSQETGRTLPRAFF. The CDR3 DNA follows: TGTGCCAGCAGCCAAGAGACGGGACGGACGCTTCCGAGGGCTTTCTTT.

CDR3 region: CASSLAGGPGELFF. The CDR3 DNA reads as TGTGCCAGCAGTCTAGCGGGAGGTCCCGGGGAGCTGTTTTTT. The genes are TRBV6-5 and TRBJ2-2; the match to TRBD2 covers 11 bases. V was pared by 5 bases and J by 6 bases, with 2 bases of the junction left unmatched. The CDR3 has 14 residues. In germline, CDR1 is MNHEY, CDR2 SVGAGI.

This chain connects TRBV19 to TRBJ2-5; D may be TRBD1 (6 bases). Per germline, CDR1 LNHDA and CDR2 SQIVND (reference sequence). V lost 3 bases and J 2 bases, leaving 13 bases between the germline ends. The CDR3 loop spans 15 amino acids. The CDR3 nucleotides read TGTGCCAGTAGTATCCAAGGGGGACAACAAGAGACCCAGTACTTC. Translating gives CASSIQGGQQETQYF.

The chain combines TRBV7-9 with TRBJ2-1, with D possibly TRBD2 on 5 matching bases. The CDR3 loop spans 14 amino acids. Germline assignment: CDR1 SEHNR and CDR2 FQNEAQ (reference sequence). Trimming pared 7 bases from V and 0 bases from J, leaving 10 bases between. The CDR3 bases are TGTGCCAGCACAGGACTCAGCTCCTACAATGAGCAGTTCTTC. Encoded protein: CASTGLSSYNEQFF. Combining the CDR3 with reference TRBV7-9 and TRBJ2-1 gives the whole variable domain DTGVSQNPRHKITKRGQNVTFRCDPISEHNRLYWYRQTLGQGPEFLTYFQNEAQLEKSRLLSDRFSAERPKGSFSTLEIQRTEQGDSAMYLCASTGLSSYNEQFFGPGTRLTVL.

The chain joins TRBV9 to TRBJ2-7; D might be TRBD2 (6 bases). This CDR3 spans 13 amino acids. V lost 3 bases and J lost 6, with 13 bases in between. Germline CDR1 and CDR2: SGDLS and YYNGEE. CDR3 amino acids: CASSARLDSEQYF. CDR3 bases: TGTGCCAGCAGCGCCAGACTAGATTCCGAGCAGTACTTC.

The count of this clone is one. The chain couples TRBV7-8 to TRBJ2-5, with 8 positions matching TRBD2. The CDR3 is made up of 20 amino acids. With 4 bases clipped from V and 0 bases from J, the junction kept 19 bases outside the gene matches. From germline, CDR1 is SGHVS and CDR2 FQNEAQ. This CDR3 is CASSSFGLAGRTLYQETQYF. CDR3 nucleotide sequence: TGTGCCAGCAGCTCCTTCGGACTAGCTGGAAGGACCCTGTACCAAGAGACCCAGTACTTC.

The chain has TRBV9 and TRBJ2-3; no definite D call. In germline, CDR1 is SGDLS, CDR2 YYNGEE. Between the trimmed V and J ends, which lost 4 bases and 4 bases, there was a span of 10 bases. The CDR3 covers 13 residues. CDR3 nucleotides: TGTGCCAGCAGCTTATTGGCGTCAGATACGCAGTATTTT. Amino acids: CASSLLASDTQYF.

This clone was recorded only once. The V gene is TRBV2, the J gene TRBJ2-7; D unresolved. This CDR3 has 15 amino acids. Germline CDR1 and CDR2: SNHLY and FYNNEI. Trimming took off 7 bases at V and 2 bases at J, with 18 bases between the two ends. DNA for the CDR3: TGTGCCAGCAAAATCGAGTCAGAGACGGCCTACGAGCAGTACTTC. Its protein product is CASKIESETAYEQYF.

In this sample, this clone turned up once. The chain is built from TRBV11-2 and TRBJ2-7; D call uncertain. The CDR3 is 11 residues long. The germline CDR1 and CDR2 sequences are SGHAT and FQNNGV. V lost 5 bases to trimming and J lost 7 bases, with 9 bases between them. The chain's CDR3 is CASSRLEEQYF. The CDR3 region has the DNA TGTGCCAGCAGCCGCTTGGAGGAGCAGTACTTC.

V usage is TRBV19 and J usage is TRBJ2-1, with D possibly TRBD2 on 5 matching bases. Germline V lookup: CDR1 LNHDA, CDR2 SQIVND (reference sequence). Trimming cost V 3 bases and J 0 bases, with 15 bases left between them. The length of the CDR3 is 17 residues. The CDR3 sequence is CASSMRGLAASYNEQFF. CDR3 bases: TGTGCCAGTAGTATGAGAGGCCTAGCTGCCTCCTACAATGAGCAGTTCTTC.